This T cell receptor beta chain came from a study of blood T cells in healthy people across ages. Primed by a sample-barcoded 5' primer and a J-beta primer mix, a second PCR proceeded for about 7 to 11 cycles. TCRdb processed the 5' RACE reads anew with MiXCR; each CDR3 protein has one entry. The data hold 1.5 million to 1.8 million distinct CDR3 sequences, with about 45% observed a single time. V lost 1 base to trimming and J lost 2 bases, with 8 bases between them. This CDR3 spans 14 amino acids. Germline CDR1 SGHTA, CDR2 FQGNSA. This clonotype came up many times. The antigen remains unidentified. Points from the study as a whole: Unsorted PBMC input precluded a conclusive naive versus antigen-experienced comparison.

The specimen was blood. The chain combines TRBV7-2 with TRBJ2-5; unclear D gene. The clonotype comes from a woman under 30 in good health. This CDR3 is CASSLVSGQETQYF. The CDR3 DNA reads as TGTGCCAGCAGCTTAGTTTCCGGTCAAGAGACCCAGTACTTC.